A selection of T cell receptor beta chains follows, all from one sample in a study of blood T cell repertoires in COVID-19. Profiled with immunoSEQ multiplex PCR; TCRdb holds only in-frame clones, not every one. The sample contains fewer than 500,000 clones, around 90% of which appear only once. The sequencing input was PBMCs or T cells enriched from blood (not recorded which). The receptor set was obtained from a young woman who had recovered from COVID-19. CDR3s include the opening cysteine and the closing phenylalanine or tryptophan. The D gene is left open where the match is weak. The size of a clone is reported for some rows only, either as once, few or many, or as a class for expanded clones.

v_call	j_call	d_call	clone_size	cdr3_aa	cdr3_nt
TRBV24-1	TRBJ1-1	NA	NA	CATSRGAEAFF	TGTGCCACCAGCCGGGGGGCTGAAGCTTTCTTT
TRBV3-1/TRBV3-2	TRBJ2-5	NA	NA	CASSQRQDEETQYF	TGTGCCAGCAGCCAAAGACAGGATGAAGAGACCCAGTACTTC
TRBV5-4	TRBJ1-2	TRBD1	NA	CASSQQGVYGYTF	TGTGCCAGCAGTCAACAGGGGGTCTATGGCTACACCTTC
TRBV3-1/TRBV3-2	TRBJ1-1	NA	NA	CATHDAAAEAFF	TGTGCCACCCACGACGCGGCTGCTGAAGCTTTCTTT
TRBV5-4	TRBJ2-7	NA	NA	CASKVGGPHTYEQYF	TGTGCCAGCAAGGTAGGGGGTCCCCATACCTACGAGCAGTACTTC
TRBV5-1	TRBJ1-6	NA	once	CASSLSVDSPLHF	TGCGCCAGCAGCTTGTCGGTGGATTCACCCCTCCACTTT
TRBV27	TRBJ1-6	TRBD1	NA	CATRDRGVYNSPLHF	TGTGCCACCCGGGACAGGGGAGTATATAATTCACCCCTCCACTTT
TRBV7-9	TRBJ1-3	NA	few	CASPSRESGNTIYF	TGTGCCAGCCCCTCCCGGGAATCTGGAAACACCATATATTTT
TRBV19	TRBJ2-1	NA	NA	CASSISSRFNEQFF	TGTGCCAGTAGTATTTCTTCTCGTTTCAATGAGCAGTTCTTC
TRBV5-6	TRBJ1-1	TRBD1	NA	CASSFRGTQAFF	TGTGCCAGCAGCTTCAGGGGGACCCAAGCTTTCTTT
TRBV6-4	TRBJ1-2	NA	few	CASPGRPYGYTF	TGTGCCAGCCCCGGCAGGCCCTATGGCTACACCTTC
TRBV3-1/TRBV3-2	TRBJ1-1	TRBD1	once	CASSQGQGPEAFF	TGTGCCAGCAGCCAAGGACAGGGCCCTGAAGCTTTCTTT
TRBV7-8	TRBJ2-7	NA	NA	CASSPKLSTYEQYF	TGTGCCAGCAGCCCCAAACTGAGCACCTACGAGCAGTACTTC
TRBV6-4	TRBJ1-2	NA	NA	CASSDSARVPSGYTF	TGTGCCAGCAGTGACTCAGCCAGGGTCCCCTCTGGCTACACCTTC
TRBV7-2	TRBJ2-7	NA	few	CASSFGQLEQYF	TGTGCCAGCAGCTTCGGACAGCTCGAGCAGTACTTC
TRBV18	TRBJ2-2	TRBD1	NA	CASSVGQASGNTGELFF	TGTGCCAGCTCAGTCGGACAGGCCTCGGGAAACACCGGGGAGCTGTTTTTT
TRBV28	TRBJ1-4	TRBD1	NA	CASSPHDRGEKLFF	TGTGCCAGCAGTCCCCACGACAGGGGTGAAAAACTGTTTTTT
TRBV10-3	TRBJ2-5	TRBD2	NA	CAISEASSGVETQYF	TGTGCCATCAGTGAGGCCAGTAGCGGGGTAGAGACCCAGTACTTC
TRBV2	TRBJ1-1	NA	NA	CASNYRDGTEAFF	TGTGCCAGCAATTACAGGGATGGAACTGAAGCTTTCTTT
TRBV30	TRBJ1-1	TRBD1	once	CAWSMDRQGRNTEAFF	TGTGCCTGGAGTATGGACCGACAGGGGAGGAACACTGAAGCTTTCTTT
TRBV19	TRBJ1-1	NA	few	CASAGRSLKEAFF	TGTGCCAGCGCGGGACGGTCGTTAAAAGAAGCTTTCTTT
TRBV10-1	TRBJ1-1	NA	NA	CASSDGQHEAFF	TGCGCCAGCAGTGACGGACAGCATGAAGCTTTCTTT
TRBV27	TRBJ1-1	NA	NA	CASSLSAHMNTEAFF	TGTGCCAGCAGTTTATCGGCCCATATGAACACTGAAGCTTTCTTT
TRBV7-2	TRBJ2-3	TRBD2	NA	CASSLSSASGGRDTQYF	TGTGCCAGCAGCTTATCTTCGGCTAGCGGCGGTCGGGATACGCAGTATTTT
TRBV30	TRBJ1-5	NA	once	CAWRIGGGNQPQHF	TGTGCCTGGAGGATAGGGGGAGGCAATCAGCCCCAGCATTTT
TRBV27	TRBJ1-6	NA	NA	CASSFDRNSPLHF	TGTGCCAGCAGTTTCGACAGAAATTCACCCCTCCACTTT
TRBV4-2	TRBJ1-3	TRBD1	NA	CASSRGQAISGNTIYF	TGTGCCAGCAGCCGGGGACAGGCGATCTCTGGAAACACCATATATTTT
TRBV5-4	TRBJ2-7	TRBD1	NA	CASSLRDRSSYEQYF	TGTGCCAGCAGCCTCCGGGACAGGTCTTCCTACGAGCAGTACTTC
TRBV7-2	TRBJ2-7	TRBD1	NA	CASSLMSGQDYEQYF	TGTGCCAGCAGCTTGATGTCGGGACAGGACTACGAGCAGTACTTC
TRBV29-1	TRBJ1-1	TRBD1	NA	CSVEGAGAFF	TGCAGCGTAGAGGGGGCTGGGGCTTTCTTT
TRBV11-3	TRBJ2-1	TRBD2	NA	CASSGGARNEQFF	TGTGCCAGTAGCGGGGGGGCCCGGAATGAGCAGTTCTTC
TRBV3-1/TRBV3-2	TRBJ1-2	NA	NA	CASSQAPFTYGYTF	TGTGCCAGCAGCCAAGCCCCCTTCACTTATGGCTACACCTTC
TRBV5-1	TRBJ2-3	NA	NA	CASSREIHLTTDTQYF	TGCGCCAGCAGCAGGGAGATCCATTTGACCACAGATACGCAGTATTTT
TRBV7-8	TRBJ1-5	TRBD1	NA	CASSLDRGKIQPQHF	TGTGCCAGCAGCTTAGACAGGGGAAAGATTCAGCCCCAGCATTTT
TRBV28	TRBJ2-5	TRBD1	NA	CASRVQGGRETQYF	TGTGCCAGCAGAGTACAGGGGGGAAGAGAGACCCAGTACTTC
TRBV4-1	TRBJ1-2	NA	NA	CASSQTRLNYGYTF	TGCGCCAGCAGCCAAACGCGGCTTAACTATGGCTACACCTTC
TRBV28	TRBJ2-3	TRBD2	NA	CAVTEASGGTGDTQYF	TGTGCCGTGACTGAAGCTAGCGGGGGGACCGGAGATACGCAGTATTTT
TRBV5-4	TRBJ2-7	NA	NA	CASSLPYQGSEQYF	TGTGCCAGCAGCTTGCCGTACCAGGGGAGCGAGCAGTACTTC
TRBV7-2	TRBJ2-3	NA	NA	CASSLVSTAHTDTQYF	TGTGCCAGCAGCTTAGTAAGCACAGCCCACACAGATACGCAGTATTTT
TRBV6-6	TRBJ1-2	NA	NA	CASRRTELNYGYTF	TGTGCCAGCAGACGGACAGAGCTTAACTATGGCTACACCTTC
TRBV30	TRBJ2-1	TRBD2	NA	CAWSPSGGPYNEQFF	TGTGCCTGGAGCCCCAGCGGGGGTCCCTACAATGAGCAGTTCTTC
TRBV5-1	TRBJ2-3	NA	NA	CASSTTDSDTQYF	TGCGCCAGCTCGACTACAGACTCAGATACGCAGTATTTT
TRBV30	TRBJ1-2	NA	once	CAWSVHRGGSYGYTF	TGTGCCTGGAGTGTACATAGGGGGGGAAGCTATGGCTACACCTTC
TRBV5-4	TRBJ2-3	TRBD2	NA	CASSQPGLVTDTQYF	TGTGCCAGCAGTCAGCCGGGACTAGTCACAGATACGCAGTATTTT
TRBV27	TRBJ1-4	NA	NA	CASSFLYLEKLFF	TGTGCCAGCAGTTTTCTTTACTTGGAAAAACTGTTTTTT
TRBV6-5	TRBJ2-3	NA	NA	CASSPRGRGRGTQYF	TGTGCCAGCAGTCCCCGAGGCAGGGGAAGGGGTACGCAGTATTTT
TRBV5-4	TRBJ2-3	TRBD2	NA	CASSPPTSGVTDTQYF	TGTGCCAGCAGCCCACCCACCAGCGGGGTTACAGATACGCAGTATTTT
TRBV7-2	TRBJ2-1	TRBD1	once	CASSLEPGQGRNEQFF	TGTGCCAGCAGCTTAGAACCCGGACAGGGTCGCAATGAGCAGTTCTTC